This TCR beta chain stems from a study of blood T cell repertoires in COVID-19. Overall study: The origin of the acute and convalescent COVID-19 samples was the United States, Italy and Spain. PBMCs, B-cell-depleted T cells, or T cells provided the cDNA or gDNA that made up the material.

Authors' methods: Quantification of nucleated cells was approximated via reference gene primer amplification. Measured with immunoSEQ multiplex PCR; TCRdb has only the in-frame clones, and not every one. V and J calls and clone size follow that table, whereas D and trimming were derived from the DNA. The profile covers hundreds of thousands of clones, with approximately 86% appearing a single time and approximately 2.9% taken by the ten largest. Germline CDR1 and CDR2: LNHNV and YYDKDF (reference sequence). V lost 1 base, J lost 3 bases, and 9 bases lay in between. CDR3 size: 14 residues. The sequence came from a man in his sixties with acute or convalescent COVID-19. The gene calls are TRBV15 and TRBJ1-2; D gene ambiguous. Specimen: peripheral blood. CDR3 sequence: CATSRAPPHYGYTF. The CDR3 DNA reads TGTGCCACCAGCAGAGCTCCCCCCCACTATGGCTACACCTTC.